The T cell receptor beta chain under discussion was sequenced for a study of a mutant IDH1 vaccine in newly diagnosed glioma. Study-wide context: Averaging approximately 42 years of age, treated patients were around 60% male and about 38% female.

The method was immunoSEQ multiplex PCR; TCRdb's version includes in-frame clones alone and lacks a portion of them. The table lists fewer than 85,000 clones, 65% to 90% of them singletons. Time point described: baseline, week 1 (first vaccination visit). Noted treatment: pre-vaccination baseline after standard-of-care therapy. Study findings and constraints: Apparently, pseudoprogression bore no relation to changes among the top peripheral T cell clonotypes. In around 93% of patients, immune responses induced by the vaccine occurred.

Note on this clone: Its antigen is as yet unknown.

The receptor comes from a man aged 25 to 45 with glioma. This specimen consisted of PBMCs, obtained from a glioma patient treated with radiotherapy, temozolomide or both.

CDR3 protein: CASSLVSQGDWAGELFF. The DNA for the CDR3 is TGTGCCAGCAGCTTGGTCTCCCAGGGAGATTGGGCCGGGGAGCTGTTTTTT. The rearrangement links TRBV7-6 to TRBJ2-2; D is tentatively TRBD1 or TRBD2 (5 bases each). V was cut by 3 bases and J by 6 bases, with 20 bases left in between. The CDR3 is 17 amino acids. Germline values: CDR1 SGHVS, CDR2 FNYEAQ.